One T cell receptor (beta chain) is described in this entry. Its antigen is unidentified. These data come from a study of OX40 agonist ivuxolimab in advanced cancers. Study-level information: Prior checkpoint blockade (anti-PD-1, anti-PD-L1 or anti-CTLA-4) was permitted; 40% had it.

The V gene lost 4 bases and the J gene lost 4 bases, with 11 bases spanning the gap. The length of the CDR3 is 14 residues. The germline V gene encodes CDR1 MNHEY and CDR2 SVGAGI. Study observations and caveats: In the 0.1 to 3.0 mg/kg range, CD4+ and CD8+ blood T cells had expanded clonally by week 6.

Libraries were prepared by immunoSEQ multiplex PCR; TCRdb keeps only in-frame clonotypes and omits some of them. In the table there are around 64,000 clones, more than 75% of which are singletons. The input for sequencing was CD4+ or CD8+ T cells sorted from blood, taken in a trial of the OX40 agonist ivuxolimab. The receptor comes from an adult with an advanced solid tumor such as melanoma, head and neck, liver or kidney cancer. The chain couples TRBV6-5 to TRBJ2-1, with D maybe TRBD1 (6 bases). DNA for the CDR3: TGTGCCAGCAGTTCGGGACATCTTTACAATGAGCAGTTCTTC. It encodes CASSSGHLYNEQFF.